Sequencing of this TCR beta chain was carried out in a study of T cell changes during pregnancy in multiple sclerosis. This table comes from immunoSEQ multiplex PCR, and its TCRdb copy is limited to in-frame clones, with some not included. The repertoire has roughly 40,000 clones, around four fifths of them found once; the top ten carry 0.55% to 0.75%. This CDR3 has 15 residues. V lost 4 bases, J lost 2 bases, and 14 bases lay in between. Germline CDR1 is SGDLS and CDR2 is YYNGEE. This receptor was identified in a female donor with multiple sclerosis, enrolled in a pregnancy study. The specimen was CD4+ T cells from peripheral blood mononuclear cells, collected before pregnancy. The rearrangement uses TRBV9 and TRBJ2-3; D perhaps matches TRBD2 (5 bases). The CDR3 bases are TGTGCCAGCAGCCCAACCGGGGATTTCACAGATACGCAGTATTTT. Its translation: CASSPTGDFTDTQYF.